This T cell receptor (beta chain) was retrieved from a study of OX40 agonist ivuxolimab in advanced cancers. Assay used: immunoSEQ multiplex PCR; TCRdb lists only in-frame clones, some missing. There are tens of thousands of clones in the sample; 80% to 95% occur only once, and more than 0.45% lies in the top ten. The germline gives CDR1 MDHEN, CDR2 SYDVKM. V was shortened by 6 bases and J by 4 bases, with 16 bases between the two germline ends. CDR3 length: 15 residues. Only one count was recorded for this clone. The V call is TRBV28, the J call TRBJ1-5; D is uncertain. This TCR came from an adult with an advanced solid tumor such as melanoma, head and neck, liver or kidney cancer. The sequencing here drew on CD4+ or CD8+ T cells sorted from blood, taken in a trial of the OX40 agonist ivuxolimab. CDR3 nucleotides: TGTGCCAGCAGACCAGTAGGCAGACTAAATCAGCCCCAGCATTTT. This encodes CASRPVGRLNQPQHF.